This T cell receptor beta chain was identified during a study of shared clonotypes between healthy human individuals. The CDR3 length is 15 residues. The V end was cut by 2 bases, the J end by 5 bases, with 16 bases between. Looked up from germline, CDR1 is SGHRS and CDR2 is YFSETQ. DNA at 200 ng, tens of thousands of T cell genomes, went into sorted-subset replicate PCRs. TCRdb keeps only in-frame clones here, not all; method: immunoSEQ multiplex PCR. Of some 200,000 clones detected, about 93% appear once; the ten largest clones hold approximately 0.07%. The donor population consisted of healthy HIV-negative adults with no recent acute infections or vaccinations.

The TCR sequence derives from a woman in her twenties or thirties in good health. The chain recombines TRBV5-1 with TRBJ2-5; tentatively, D is TRBD1 or TRBD2 (6 bases each). What was sequenced was naive CD4+ T cells sorted from blood. Subset described: CD45RA+ positively selected. The CDR3 sequence is CASSLSSQGGETQYF. CDR3 DNA sequence: TGCGCCAGCAGCTTATCTAGCCAAGGGGGGGAGACCCAGTACTTC.